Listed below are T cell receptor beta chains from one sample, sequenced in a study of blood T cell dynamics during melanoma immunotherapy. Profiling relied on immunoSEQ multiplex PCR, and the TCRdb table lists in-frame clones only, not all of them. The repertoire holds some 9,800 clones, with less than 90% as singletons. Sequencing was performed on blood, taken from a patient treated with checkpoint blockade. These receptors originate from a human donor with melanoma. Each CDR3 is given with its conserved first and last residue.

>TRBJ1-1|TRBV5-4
CASSLHWTENTEAFF
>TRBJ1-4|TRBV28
CASSSGQGSEKLFF
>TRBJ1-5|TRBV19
CASSIPLGTGGISNQPQHF
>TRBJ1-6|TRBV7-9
CASRTRESSYNSPLHF
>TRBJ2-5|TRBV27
CASSLKGSQETQYF
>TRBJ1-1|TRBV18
CASSQDRKNTEAFF
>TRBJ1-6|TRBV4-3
CASSLQGRKTAHNSPLHF
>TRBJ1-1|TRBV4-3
CASSQGGPKEAFF
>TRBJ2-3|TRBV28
CASRVAGDTDTQYF
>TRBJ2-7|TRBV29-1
CSVVTSGISYEQYF
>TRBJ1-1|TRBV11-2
CASSRDREGGAFF
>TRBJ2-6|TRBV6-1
CASNIRGSGANVLTF
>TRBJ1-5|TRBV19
CASTSFNQPQHF
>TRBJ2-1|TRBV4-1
CASSPPTSTEQFF
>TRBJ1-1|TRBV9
CASSAGNTGFDTEAFF
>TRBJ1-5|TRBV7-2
CASSLAVGLNQPQHF
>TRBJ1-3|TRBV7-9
CASSLSALSIYF
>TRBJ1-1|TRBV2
CASSEGGGGYTEAFF
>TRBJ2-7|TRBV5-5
CASSLRAGSGNSYEQYF
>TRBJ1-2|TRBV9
CASSEGNYGYTF
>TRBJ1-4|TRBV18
CASSPQGLIEKLFF
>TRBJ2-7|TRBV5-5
CASSFRQGSYEQYF
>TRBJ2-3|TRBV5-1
CASSFGTGWGDTQYF
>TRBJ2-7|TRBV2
CASSVTGGAYEQYF
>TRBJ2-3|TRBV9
CASSAPRAGASTDTQYF
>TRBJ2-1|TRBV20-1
CSATRSGEQFF
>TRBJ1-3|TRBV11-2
CASSWSRGLSGNTIYF
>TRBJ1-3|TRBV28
CATSGTPSSGNTIYF
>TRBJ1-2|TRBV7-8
CASSLGPRDYGYTF
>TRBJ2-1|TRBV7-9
CASSQTTSGSGNEQFF